This T cell receptor (beta chain) was identified in a study of metastatic and nonmetastatic thyroid tumors. Study at large: The study looked at repertoires side by side in blood and in tumor or nodule tissue from malignant and benign thyroid patients.

Patients had received no treatment of any kind before thyroid surgery. The CDR3 covers 19 residues. Germline-derived CDR1 and CDR2 are MNHEY and SVGEGT. The V and J ends lost 7 bases and 0 bases, in that order; junction bases with no gene match: 20. Original handling: Building a distant-metastasis classifier for papillary thyroid cancer drew on CDR3 differences across clinicopathological groups. TCRdb reassembled clones from the PCR reads with MiXCR. TCRdb's processing, not the authors' own work, is the source of the V and J calls. Of about 26,000 clones listed, roughly 26% are singletons. The TCR originated in a female donor with papillary thyroid cancer or a benign thyroid nodule (not recorded which). Some clones in this sample may be carry-over from other donors' samples. This chain links TRBV6-2 or TRBV6-3 with TRBJ2-7; TRBD1 matches at 8 bases. The sample comprised blood. CDR3 in amino acids: CASNRAGTGVAGSSYEQYF. CDR3 bases: TGTGCCAGCAATAGGGCCGGGACAGGTGTCGCTGGTTCCTCCTACGAGCAGTACTTC.